The 27 T cell receptor beta chains below all came from one sample that was sequenced in a study of T cells in narcolepsy. TCRdb's table, derived via immunoSEQ multiplex PCR, lists solely in-frame clones and lacks some. The table shows 10,000 to 12,000 clones, with 70% occurring only once. Sequencing was done on a sample of CD45RA- memory CD8+ T cells from PBMCs. The receptor source for this set is a human donor with narcolepsy.

V gene TRBV9 combines with J gene TRBJ1-5, with D possibly TRBD1 on 5 matching bases. The CDR3 totals 15 residues. Trimming stripped 2 bases from V and 5 bases from J, with 14 bases between. Per germline, CDR1 SGDLS and CDR2 YYNGEE. In DNA form, the CDR3 reads TGTGCCAGCAGCGTGGGCGGGGGAGTCGATCAGCCCCAGCATTTT. Protein product: CASSVGGGVDQPQHF.

This chain connects TRBV28 to TRBJ1-1; TRBD1 matches at 7 bases. Germline lookup yields CDR1 MDHEN and CDR2 SYDVKM. This CDR3 is 13 amino acids long. V dropped 2 bases and J dropped 8; count of bases not matched to a gene: 5. The chain's CDR3 is CASSLDAGGEAFF. The CDR3 coding sequence is TGTGCCAGCAGTTTAGACGCAGGGGGGGAAGCTTTCTTT.

This clone showed up just once. This rearrangement joins TRBV7-9 to TRBJ2-5, with 11 bases aligning to TRBD2. This CDR3 contains 17 residues. Germline V gene data show CDR1 as SEHNR and CDR2 as FQNEAQ (reference sequence). With 2 bases clipped from V and 5 bases from J, the junction kept 10 bases outside the gene matches. The CDR3 here is CASSLTLAGGAVETQYF. The CDR3 DNA is TGTGCCAGCAGCTTAACGCTAGCGGGGGGCGCAGTGGAGACCCAGTACTTC.

The chain is built from TRBV4-2 and TRBJ1-4; D is unclear. CDR1 is LGHNA, CDR2 YNFKEQ, per germline. Trimming left V 0 bases short and J 8 bases short, with 7 bases between. The CDR3 covers 13 residues. Here the CDR3 reads CASSQDGKEKLFF. CDR3 bases: TGTGCCAGCAGCCAAGATGGGAAGGAAAAACTGTTTTTT.

The chain joins TRBV2 to TRBJ1-1, with TRBD1 identical over 8 bases. CDR3 length equals 16 residues. Germline V gene data show CDR1 as SNHLY and CDR2 as FYNNEI. The J segment lost 0 bases and the V segment lost 5 bases, leaving 8 bases of the junction unmatched. The chain's CDR3 is CASSPWTGTMNTEAFF. For the CDR3, the DNA is TGTGCCAGCAGTCCTTGGACAGGGACCATGAACACTGAAGCTTTCTTT.

The chain is built from TRBV18 and TRBJ1-2; possibly TRBD1 for D (5 bases). The V gene's germline CDR1 is KGHSH and CDR2 LQKENI. V lost 4 bases to trimming and J lost 6 bases, with 12 bases between them. The CDR3 loop spans 13 amino acids. In DNA form, the CDR3 reads TGTGCCAGCTCACTTTCGGACATCGATGGCTACACCTTC. Protein sequence: CASSLSDIDGYTF.

The chain couples TRBV6-4 to TRBJ2-3; the D call may be TRBD1 or TRBD2 (6 bases each). The CDR3 extends over 15 amino acids. The V and J ends lost 6 bases and 4 bases respectively, with 17 bases between them. Germline CDR1 reads MRHNA; CDR2 reads SNTAGT. CDR3 coding DNA: TGTGCCAGCAGACGCGGGGCAGGGGCAGCAGATACGCAGTATTTT. Translating it yields CASRRGAGAADTQYF.

This clone was observed once. This chain joins TRBV30 and TRBJ2-3; TRBD2 agrees at 9 bases. Germline lookup yields CDR1 GTSNPN and CDR2 SVGIG (reference sequence). The CDR3 extends over 16 amino acids. V gave up 3 bases and J gave up 3 bases; unmatched junction bases: 10. The CDR3 reads CAWSPGTSTGTDTQYF. CDR3 coding DNA: TGTGCCTGGAGCCCCGGGACTAGCACTGGGACAGATACGCAGTATTTT.

Only a few counts were recorded for this clone. The chain uses TRBV11-2 and TRBJ2-1, with TRBD2 identical over 7 bases. V lost 2 bases, J lost 0 bases, and 10 bases stayed unmatched. The germline CDR1 and CDR2 sequences are SGHAT and FQNNGV. The CDR3 extends over 18 amino acids. CDR3 residues: CASSLPAGVSSSYNEQFF. The CDR3 DNA follows: TGTGCCAGCAGCTTACCTGCGGGGGTATCCAGCTCCTACAATGAGCAGTTCTTC.

In DNA, the CDR3 is TGTGCCAGCAGCTTTACAGGGGCAGGCTACGAGCAGTACTTC. It yields the protein CASSFTGAGYEQYF. The chain joins TRBV7-8 to TRBJ2-7; 7 nucleotides align to TRBD1. The germline V gene encodes CDR1 SGHVS and CDR2 FQNEAQ. The V segment lost 3 bases and the J segment 3 bases; nucleotides outside the gene matches: 5. The CDR3 is 14 amino acids.

The V and J genes are TRBV27 and TRBJ1-1, with 7 bases fitting TRBD1. Germline V gives CDR1 MNHEY, CDR2 SMNVEV (reference sequence). With 4 bases clipped from V and 0 bases from J, the junction kept 8 bases outside the gene matches. The CDR3 contains 16 residues. CDR3 sequence reads: CASSSPTQGVNTEAFF. The CDR3 bases are TGTGCCAGCAGTTCTCCCACCCAGGGGGTGAACACTGAAGCTTTCTTT.

This clone was seen just once. The chain uses TRBV7-9 and TRBJ2-1; D gene ambiguous. Looked up from germline, CDR1 is SEHNR and CDR2 is FQNEAQ (reference sequence). The CDR3 totals 13 residues. V gave up 5 bases and J gave up 11 bases, with 16 bases separating them. The CDR3 nucleotides are TGTGCCAGCAGCGGCGGTGGTAGACCAAAGCAGTTCTTC. Translated, it gives CASSGGGRPKQFF.

The V and J genes are TRBV11-3 and TRBJ2-7; D not resolved. The CDR3 has 13 residues. Trimming took 1 base from V and 3 from J, leaving 7 bases between them. Germline V CDR1 and CDR2: SGHNT, YENEEA. The CDR3 here is CASSLVIHYEQYF. The CDR3 coding sequence is TGTGCCAGCAGCTTAGTTATCCACTACGAGCAGTACTTC.

The gene calls are TRBV29-1 and TRBJ2-2, with D tentatively TRBD1 or TRBD2 (5 bases each). The V end lost 1 base, the J end lost 0 bases, and 18 bases lay between the germline ends. The V gene's germline CDR1 is SQVTM and CDR2 ANQGSEA. The CDR3 loop spans 18 amino acids. This chain's CDR3 is CSVEVAEGRVANTGELFF. CDR3 sequence (DNA): TGCAGCGTTGAAGTGGCCGAGGGGCGGGTCGCGAACACCGGGGAGCTGTTTTTT.

This chain uses TRBV2 with TRBJ1-6; 7 bases map to TRBD1. J was trimmed by 9 bases and V by 6 bases; bases with no gene match: 14. The CDR3 sequence is 16 residues long. Germline V gene lookup returns CDR1 SNHLY and CDR2 FYNNEI. CDR3 residues: CASSWVQGEGSSPLHF. CDR3 nucleotides: TGTGCCAGCAGCTGGGTGCAGGGGGAGGGTAGTTCACCCCTCCACTTT.

The chain combines TRBV9 with TRBJ2-7; D ambiguous. Germline V gives CDR1 SGDLS, CDR2 YYNGEE. V gave up 3 bases and J gave up 4 bases, with 11 bases separating them. This CDR3 has 13 amino acids. DNA of the CDR3: TGTGCCAGCAGCGCCTCCCTAGGGTACGAGCAGTACTTC. This gives the protein CASSASLGYEQYF.

The gene calls are TRBV9 and TRBJ2-2, with D unresolved. V was cut by 1 base and J by 5 bases, with 6 bases left in between. Germline loops: CDR1 SGDLS, CDR2 YYNGEE. This CDR3 has 13 amino acids. The CDR3 DNA is TGTGCCAGCAGCGTATGGGGTACCGGGGAGCTGTTTTTT. It specifies CASSVWGTGELFF.

The rearrangement links TRBV7-9 to TRBJ2-7; D perhaps matches TRBD2 (6 bases). In germline, CDR1 is SEHNR, CDR2 FQNEAQ (reference sequence). This CDR3 region has 13 residues. V lost 2 bases and J lost 2, with 7 bases in between. CDR3 residues: CASSLTGAYEQYF. The DNA for the CDR3 is TGTGCCAGCAGCTTAACGGGAGCCTACGAGCAGTACTTC.

The gene calls are TRBV6-6 and TRBJ2-7, with D perhaps TRBD1 (5 bases). With 8 bases removed from V and 4 bases from J, the gap between germline ends came to 15 bases. The CDR3 covers 13 residues. Germline CDR1 is MNHNY and CDR2 is SVGAGI (reference sequence). In DNA, the CDR3 is TGTGCCAGCGCCCCGGGCAGGGCGTACGAGCAGTACTTC. It codes for CASAPGRAYEQYF.

V is TRBV7-9 and J is TRBJ2-7; D is perhaps TRBD1 or TRBD2 (5 bases each). Germline lookup yields CDR1 SEHNR and CDR2 FQNEAQ (reference sequence). The CDR3 loop spans 14 amino acids. V lost 5 bases and J 0 bases, leaving 11 bases between the germline ends. The CDR3 bases are TGTGCCAGCAGCAGACGGGACGGCTCCTACGAGCAGTACTTC. Translated, it gives CASSRRDGSYEQYF.

This clone appeared a few times. The CDR3 reads CASSPLWGQGIDTQYF. DNA of the CDR3: TGTGCCAGCAGCCCCTTGTGGGGACAGGGTATAGATACGCAGTATTTT. The V gene is TRBV7-9, the J gene TRBJ2-3; 9 positions match TRBD1. V was pared by 5 bases and J by 5 bases, with 11 bases of the junction left unmatched. The CDR3 runs 16 residues. Per the germline V gene, CDR1 is SEHNR and CDR2 is FQNEAQ (reference sequence).

The V and J genes are TRBV7-9 and TRBJ2-3; weak D call: TRBD2 (6 bases). V shed 6 bases and J shed 0 bases, with 13 bases lying between them. CDR3 length equals 15 residues. Germline CDR1 and CDR2: SEHNR and FQNEAQ (reference sequence). Written as DNA, the CDR3 is TGTGCCAGCAGTCCCCCGGGACTCAGCACAGATACGCAGTATTTT. It encodes CASSPPGLSTDTQYF.

This clone turned up a few times. CDR3 region: CASSGGQGVEDTQYF. For the CDR3, the DNA is TGCGCCAGCAGCGGGGGACAGGGGGTAGAAGATACGCAGTATTTT. The rearrangement links TRBV5-1 to TRBJ2-3, with 11 bases fitting TRBD1. The V and J ends lost 4 bases and 5 bases, in that order; junction bases with no gene match: 6. Germline V gene lookup returns CDR1 SGHRS and CDR2 YFSETQ. The length of the CDR3 is 15 residues. Together with reference TRBV5-1 and TRBJ2-3, the CDR3 gives the full variable domain: KAGVTQTPRYLIKTRGQQVTLSCSPISGHRSVSWYQQTPGQGLQFLFEYFSETQRNKGNFPGRFSGRQFSNSRSEMNVSTLELGDSALYLCASSGGQGVEDTQYFGPGTRLTVL.

The rearrangement uses TRBV18 and TRBJ2-7, with D possibly TRBD2 on 6 matching bases. Germline V gene lookup returns CDR1 KGHSH and CDR2 LQKENI. The CDR3 has 14 amino acids. V lost 5 bases, J lost 3 bases, and 14 bases lay in between. The CDR3 protein is CASSGQKGGYEQYF. CDR3 nucleotides: TGTGCCAGCTCAGGACAAAAGGGAGGCTACGAGCAGTACTTC.

V gene TRBV4-2 combines with J gene TRBJ2-3; D may be TRBD2 (8 bases). Looked up from germline, CDR1 is LGHNA and CDR2 is YNFKEQ. Trimming took 4 bases from V and 5 from J, leaving 22 bases between them. The CDR3 consists of 17 residues. The CDR3 protein is CASSPNGGARGGDTQYF. CDR3 nucleotide sequence: TGTGCCAGCAGCCCCAACGGGGGGGCCAGGGGGGGAGATACGCAGTATTTT.

This sequence joins TRBV5-4 and TRBJ2-5; D is ambiguous. The J call may be wrong; the DNA end is better matched by TRBJ2-7. The CDR3 has 13 amino acids. Germline V gene lookup returns CDR1 SGHNT and CDR2 YYREEE (reference sequence). The CDR3 loop reads CASSLGQLYEQYF. In DNA, the CDR3 is TGTGCCAGCAGCTTGGGCCAATTGTACGAGCAGTACTTC.

V gene TRBV6-1 combines with J gene TRBJ2-5; weak D call: TRBD2 (6 bases). Germline CDR1 and CDR2: MNHNS and SASEGT. The CDR3 sequence is 15 residues long. V was clipped by 1 base and J by 4 bases, with 13 bases between them. In DNA, the CDR3 is TGTGCCAGCAGTGAAGGAGAAAGCGGGTCAGAGACCCAGTACTTC. It specifies CASSEGESGSETQYF.